Listed below are T cell receptor beta chains from one sample, sequenced in a study of blood T cell repertoires in COVID-19. Profiled with immunoSEQ multiplex PCR; TCRdb holds only in-frame clones, not every one. The sample records around 94,000 clones, roughly nine tenths being singletons. Sequencing input: peripheral blood. All receptors derive from a man aged 45-60 years with active COVID-19. CDR3s include the opening cysteine and the closing phenylalanine or tryptophan. Fields, in order: CDR3 length, clone size, V gene, D gene, J gene, CDR3 DNA, CDR3 protein. The D gene is left open where the match is weak. A row's size may be missing; if present it is once, few, many or a size class.

>14|-|TRBV5-4|-|TRBJ2-5
TGTGCCAGCAGCTTGATCTGGAGGCAAGAGACCCAGTACTTC
CASSLIWRQETQYF
>14|-|TRBV6-5|TRBD1|TRBJ1-2
TGTGCCAGCAGTTTGACAGGGAGTAGCTATGGCTACACCTTC
CASSLTGSSYGYTF
>14|-|TRBV21-1|-|TRBJ2-5
TGTGCCAGCAGCAAAGCGGGGGGGCCAGAGACCCAGTACTTC
CASSKAGGPETQYF
>15|-|TRBV7-6|-|TRBJ2-7
TGTGCCAGCAGCCTTGATTCTACTAGTCGCCACGAGCAGTACTTC
CASSLDSTSRHEQYF
>12|few|TRBV2|-|TRBJ2-7
TGTGCCAGCAGTGATTCTTTGGGGCAGGTCTACTTC
CASSDSLGQVYF
>13|-|TRBV19|-|TRBJ1-2
TGTGCCAGTAGTATCGAACAGGCGGATGGCTACACCTTC
CASSIEQADGYTF
>14|-|TRBV7-2|-|TRBJ1-1
TGTGCCAGCAGACTACAGAGGTGGGGGGCTGAAGCTTTCTTT
CASRLQRWGAEAFF
>15|-|TRBV6-5|TRBD2|TRBJ2-3
TGTGCCAGCAGTTGGACTAGTCAATGTGCAGATACGCAGTATTTT
CASSWTSQCADTQYF
>12|-|TRBV2|-|TRBJ2-5
TGTGCCAGCAGCCAACTCGCCAGGGCCCAGTACTTC
CASSQLARAQYF
>17|-|TRBV5-1|TRBD1|TRBJ1-1
TGCGCCAGCAGCATCTCATTATTACAGGGGAAGGGAGCTGAAGCTTTCTTT
CASSISLLQGKGAEAFF
>15|-|TRBV19|-|TRBJ2-3
TGTGCCAGTAGTATCCGGCGGGGCAACACAGATACGCAGTATTTT
CASSIRRGNTDTQYF
>13|once|TRBV7-2|-|TRBJ2-7
TGTGCCAGCAGCTTAAATCCCGGGTACGAGCAGTACTTC
CASSLNPGYEQYF
>11|-|TRBV18|-|TRBJ1-2
TGTGCCAGCTCACCATCAGTGGGCTACACCTTC
CASSPSVGYTF
>15|-|TRBV18|-|TRBJ1-6
TGTGCCAGCTCACCACCCGGAGGAGGGAATTCACCCCTCCACTTT
CASSPPGGGNSPLHF
>15|few|TRBV11-2|-|TRBJ2-7
TGTGCCAGCAGCTTAGGATTGGCAGGGGCCTACGAGCAGTACTTC
CASSLGLAGAYEQYF
>15|-|TRBV6-5|-|TRBJ1-6
TGTGCCAGCAGTTACTCGACACTAGTCAATTCACCCCTCCACTTT
CASSYSTLVNSPLHF
>15|-|TRBV6-5|-|TRBJ1-2
TGTGCCAGCACCCACCGGCGCCGGGGGAACTATGGCTACACCTTC
CASTHRRRGNYGYTF
>15|-|TRBV7-2|TRBD2|TRBJ2-3
TGTGCCAGCAGCTTAGGACTAGCGACCACAGATACGCAGTATTTT
CASSLGLATTDTQYF
>15|few|TRBV7-6|-|TRBJ2-3
TGTGCCAGCAGCTTAGCAGGGGCTAGCACAGATACGCAGTATTTT
CASSLAGASTDTQYF
>13|-|TRBV12-3/TRBV12-4|-|TRBJ1-2
TGTGCCAGCAGTTTCAGGGTTTTGGATGGCTACACCTTC
CASSFRVLDGYTF
>15|-|TRBV5-5|TRBD1|TRBJ2-7
TGTGCCAGCAGTCTCTCCGGGACAGACTATTACGAGCAGTACTTC
CASSLSGTDYYEQYF
>15|many|TRBV14|-|TRBJ1-5
TGTGCCAGCAGCCGAACGCCCAGGGGTTATCAGCCCCAGCATTTT
CASSRTPRGYQPQHF
>15|-|TRBV5-1|TRBD1|TRBJ2-7
TGCGCCAGCAGCTTGAGGGGACAGGTAAACTACGAGCAGTACTTC
CASSLRGQVNYEQYF
>15|-|TRBV6-5|-|TRBJ2-3
TGTGCCAGCAGGGTTGGAGGTCCGAAGACAGATACGCAGTATTTT
CASRVGGPKTDTQYF